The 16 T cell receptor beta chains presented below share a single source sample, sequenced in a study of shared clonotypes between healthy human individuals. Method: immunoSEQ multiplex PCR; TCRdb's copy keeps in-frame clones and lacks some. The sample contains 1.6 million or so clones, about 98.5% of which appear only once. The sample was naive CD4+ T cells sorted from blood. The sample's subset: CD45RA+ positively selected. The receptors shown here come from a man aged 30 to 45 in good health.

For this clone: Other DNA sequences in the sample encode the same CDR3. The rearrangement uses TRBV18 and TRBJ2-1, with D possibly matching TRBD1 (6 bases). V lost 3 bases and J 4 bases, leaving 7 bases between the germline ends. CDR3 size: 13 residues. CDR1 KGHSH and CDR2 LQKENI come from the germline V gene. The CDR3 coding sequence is TGTGCCAGCTCACCCGGACAGTACAATGAGCAGTTCTTC. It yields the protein CASSPGQYNEQFF.

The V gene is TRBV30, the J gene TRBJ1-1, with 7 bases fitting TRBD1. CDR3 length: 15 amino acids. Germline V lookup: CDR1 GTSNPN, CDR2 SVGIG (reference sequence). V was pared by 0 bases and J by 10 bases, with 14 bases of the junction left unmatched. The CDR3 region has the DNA TGTGCCTGGAGTGTAAGGGGACAGACAAAGCGACGAGCTTTCTTT. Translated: CAWSVRGQTKRRAFF.

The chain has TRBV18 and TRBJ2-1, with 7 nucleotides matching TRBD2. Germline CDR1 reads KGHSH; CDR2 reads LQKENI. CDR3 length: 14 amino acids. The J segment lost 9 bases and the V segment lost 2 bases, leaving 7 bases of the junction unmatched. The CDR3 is CASSPASSGGEQFF. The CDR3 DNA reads TGTGCCAGCTCACCAGCCTCCTCGGGGGGTGAGCAGTTCTTC.

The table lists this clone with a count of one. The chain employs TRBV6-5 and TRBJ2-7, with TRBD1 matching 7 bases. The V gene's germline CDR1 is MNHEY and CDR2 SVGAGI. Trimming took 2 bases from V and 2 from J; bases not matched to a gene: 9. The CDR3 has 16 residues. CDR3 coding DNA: TGTGCCAGCAGTTACGGGCAGGGGGTTTCCCCCTACGAGCAGTACTTC. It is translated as CASSYGQGVSPYEQYF.

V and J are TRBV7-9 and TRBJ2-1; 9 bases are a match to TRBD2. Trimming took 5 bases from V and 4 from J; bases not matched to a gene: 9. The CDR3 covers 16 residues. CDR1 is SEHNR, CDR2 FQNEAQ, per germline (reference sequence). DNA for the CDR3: TGTGCCAGCAGCCAGCGGATAGCGGGAGTGTACAATGAGCAGTTCTTC. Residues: CASSQRIAGVYNEQFF.

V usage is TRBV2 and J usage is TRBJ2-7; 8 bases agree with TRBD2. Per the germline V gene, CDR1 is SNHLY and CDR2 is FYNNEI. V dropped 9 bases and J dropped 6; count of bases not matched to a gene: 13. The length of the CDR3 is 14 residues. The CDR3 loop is CASKRETPSLEQYF. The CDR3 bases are TGTGCCAGTAAGCGGGAGACCCCTTCCCTCGAGCAGTACTTC.

In DNA form, the CDR3 reads TGTGCCAGCCTGACTAGCGGGGACACAGATACGCAGTATTTT. It translates to CASLTSGDTDTQYF. This chain joins TRBV28 and TRBJ2-3, with TRBD2 matching over 11 bases. The germline V gene has CDR1 MDHEN and CDR2 SYDVKM. The V gene end was trimmed by 8 bases and the J gene end by 2 bases; junction bases not matched to a gene: 3. This CDR3 contains 14 residues. Together with reference TRBV28 and TRBJ2-3, the CDR3 gives the full variable domain: DVKVTQSSRYLVKRTGEKVFLECVQDMDHENMFWYRQDPGLGLRLIYFSYDVKMKEKGDIPEGYSVSREKKERFSLILESASTNQTSMYLCASLTSGDTDTQYFGPGTRLTVL.

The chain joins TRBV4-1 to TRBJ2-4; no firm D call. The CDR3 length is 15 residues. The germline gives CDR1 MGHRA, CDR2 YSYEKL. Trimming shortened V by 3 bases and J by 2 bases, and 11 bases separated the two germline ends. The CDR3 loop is CASSHPPRTKNIQYF. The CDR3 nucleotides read TGCGCCAGCAGCCACCCCCCCCGGACCAAAAACATTCAGTACTTC.

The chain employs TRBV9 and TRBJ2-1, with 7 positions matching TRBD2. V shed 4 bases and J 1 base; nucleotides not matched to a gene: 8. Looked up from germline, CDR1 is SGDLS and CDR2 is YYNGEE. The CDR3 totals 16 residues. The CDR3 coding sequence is TGTGCCAGCAGCCCTTCAAGCGGGATTTCCTACAATGAGCAGTTCTTC. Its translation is CASSPSSGISYNEQFF.

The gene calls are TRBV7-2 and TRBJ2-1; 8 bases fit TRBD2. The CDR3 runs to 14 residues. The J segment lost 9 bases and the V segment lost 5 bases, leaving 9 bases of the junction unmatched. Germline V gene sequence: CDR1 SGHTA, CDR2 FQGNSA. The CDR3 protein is CASSRKTSEGEQFF. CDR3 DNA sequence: TGTGCCAGCAGCAGAAAGACTAGCGAGGGTGAGCAGTTCTTC.

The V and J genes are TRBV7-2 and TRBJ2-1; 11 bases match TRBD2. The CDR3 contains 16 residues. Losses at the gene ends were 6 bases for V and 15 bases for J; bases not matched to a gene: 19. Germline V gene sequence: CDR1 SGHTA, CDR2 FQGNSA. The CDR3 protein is CASRVDGTSGYEAPFF. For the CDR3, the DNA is TGTGCCAGCAGGGTGGATGGGACTAGCGGATATGAGGCCCCGTTCTTC.

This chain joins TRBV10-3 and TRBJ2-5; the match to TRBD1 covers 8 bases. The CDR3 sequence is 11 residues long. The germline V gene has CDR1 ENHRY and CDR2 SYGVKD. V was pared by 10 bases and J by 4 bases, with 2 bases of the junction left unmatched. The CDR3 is CATTGGETQYF. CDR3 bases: TGTGCCACTACAGGGGGAGAGACCCAGTACTTC.

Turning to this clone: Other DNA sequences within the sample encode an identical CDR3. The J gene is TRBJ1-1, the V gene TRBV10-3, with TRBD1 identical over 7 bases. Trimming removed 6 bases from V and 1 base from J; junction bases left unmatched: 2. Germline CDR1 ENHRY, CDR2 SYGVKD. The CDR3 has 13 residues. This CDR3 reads CAIRGTENTEAFF. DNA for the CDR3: TGTGCCATCAGAGGGACAGAGAACACTGAAGCTTTCTTT.

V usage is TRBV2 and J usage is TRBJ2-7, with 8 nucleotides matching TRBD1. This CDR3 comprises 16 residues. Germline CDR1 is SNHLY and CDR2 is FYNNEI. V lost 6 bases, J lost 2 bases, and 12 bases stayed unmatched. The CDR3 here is CASSYAGQALPYEQYF. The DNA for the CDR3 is TGTGCCAGCAGCTACGCGGGACAGGCGCTTCCCTACGAGCAGTACTTC.

CDR3 protein: CASSLEGILISNQPQHF. The CDR3 coding sequence is TGTGCCAGCAGCCTGGAGGGTATTCTTATAAGCAATCAGCCCCAGCATTTT. The rearrangement uses TRBV7-8 and TRBJ1-5; D is unresolved. With 5 bases removed from V and 1 base from J, the gap between germline ends came to 18 bases. The CDR3 is made up of 17 amino acids. The germline CDR1 and CDR2 sequences are SGHVS and FQNEAQ.

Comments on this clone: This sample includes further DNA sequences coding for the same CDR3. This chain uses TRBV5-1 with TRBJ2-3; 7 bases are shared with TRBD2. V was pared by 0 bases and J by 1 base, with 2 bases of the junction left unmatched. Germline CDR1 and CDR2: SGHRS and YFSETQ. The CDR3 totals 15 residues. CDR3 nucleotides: TGCGCCAGCAGCTTGGAGACTAGCCGCACAGATACGCAGTATTTT. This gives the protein CASSLETSRTDTQYF.